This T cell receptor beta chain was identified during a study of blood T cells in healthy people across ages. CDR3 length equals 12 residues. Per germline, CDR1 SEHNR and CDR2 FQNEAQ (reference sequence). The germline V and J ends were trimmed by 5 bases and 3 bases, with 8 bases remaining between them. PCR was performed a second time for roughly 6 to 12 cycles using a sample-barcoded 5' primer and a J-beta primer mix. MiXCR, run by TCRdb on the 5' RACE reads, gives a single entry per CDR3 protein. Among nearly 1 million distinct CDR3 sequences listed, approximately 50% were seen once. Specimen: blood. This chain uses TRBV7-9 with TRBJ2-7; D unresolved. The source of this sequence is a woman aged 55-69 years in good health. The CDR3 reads CASSQKFYEQYF. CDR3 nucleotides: TGTGCCAGCAGCCAAAAATTCTACGAGCAGTACTTC.